This TCR beta chain was retrieved from a study of beta chain features in type 1 diabetes. Every bit of the isolated RNA underwent reverse transcription, so sequencing read expressed TCRB transcripts. The protocol was immunoSEQ multiplex PCR, while the TCRdb copy is restricted to in-frame clones and leaves out a portion. The table lists roughly 100,000 clones, roughly 28% of them singletons, with about 0.57% in the top ten. The study's findings and limits: Researchers report that Type 1 diabetes patients had moderately but significantly shorter TCRB CDR3s across all four CD4+ subsets.

This CDR3 contains 14 residues. The germline V gene has CDR1 MNHNS and CDR2 SASEGT. J gave up 1 base and V 4 bases, and 1 base lay outside the gene matches. A single heparinised draw of about 120 mL on average was taken per donor. In regard to this clone: Its target is not known.

Sequencing was performed on central memory CD4+ T cells from blood. V is TRBV6-1 and J is TRBJ2-5; 9 bases are shared with TRBD2. The receptor's source is a young woman with type 1 diabetes. The CDR3 DNA is TGTGCCAGCAGTGGCGGGAGGGCCCAAGAGACCCAGTACTTC. As protein: CASSGGRAQETQYF.